The clone carrying this T cell receptor (beta chain) appeared once. Antigen specificity is unknown. This entry comes from a study of cytomegalovirus exposure and HLA in healthy donors. On the study more broadly: Unique TCRs numbering approximately 80 million, obtained from HLA-typed donors, made up an early data release. Study results and limitations: Later analysis showed most CMV-associated TCR beta chains appearing HLA-restricted. CMV antigen specificity of a few CMV-associated chains was confirmed in vitro.

PCR amplification relied on 60 Vbeta primers (plus 13 Jbeta primers). Using immunoSEQ multiplex PCR, the repertoire was profiled, and TCRdb retains in-frame clones only, with some absent. The sample records more than 95,000 clones, 64% being singletons. The germline CDR1 and CDR2 sequences are SGHNT and YENEEA. There are 13 residues in the CDR3. The V segment lost 0 bases and the J segment 7 bases; nucleotides outside the gene matches: 1. The sequenced sample was PBMCs. The chain carries TRBV11-3 and TRBJ1-2; TRBD1 matches at 8 bases. The clonotype originates from a man in his sixties in good health and CMV-seronegative. The DNA for the CDR3 is TGTGCCAGCAGCTTAGATACAGGGGGTGGCTACACCTTC. Its translation is CASSLDTGGGYTF.